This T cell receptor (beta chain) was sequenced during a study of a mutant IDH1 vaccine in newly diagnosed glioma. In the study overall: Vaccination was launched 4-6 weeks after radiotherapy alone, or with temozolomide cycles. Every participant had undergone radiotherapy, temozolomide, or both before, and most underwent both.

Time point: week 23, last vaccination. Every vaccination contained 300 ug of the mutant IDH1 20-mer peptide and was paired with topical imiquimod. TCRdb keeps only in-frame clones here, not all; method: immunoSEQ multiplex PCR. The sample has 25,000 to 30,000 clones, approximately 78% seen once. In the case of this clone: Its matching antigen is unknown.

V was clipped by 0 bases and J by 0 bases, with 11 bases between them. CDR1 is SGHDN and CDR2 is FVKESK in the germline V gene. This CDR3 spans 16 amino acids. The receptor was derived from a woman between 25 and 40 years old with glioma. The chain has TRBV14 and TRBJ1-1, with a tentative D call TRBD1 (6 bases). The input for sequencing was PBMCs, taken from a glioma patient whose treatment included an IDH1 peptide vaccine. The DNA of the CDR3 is TGTGCCAGCAGCCAAGATTGGACAGAACTGAACACTGAAGCTTTCTTT. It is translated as CASSQDWTELNTEAFF.